These T cell receptor beta chains were read from a single sample in a study of T cells after yellow fever vaccination. TCRdb used MiXCR to reprocess the 5' RACE reads, holding one entry per CDR3 protein. Among hundreds of thousands of distinct CDR3 sequences listed, 12% were seen once. The sequencing used PBMCs, collected on the day of the yellow fever booster vaccination. These receptor sequences come from a man aged 25 to 40 who received the YFV17D yellow fever vaccine. The CDR3 runs from the conserved cysteine through the conserved F or W. A D gene is named only where the DNA matches it firmly. Size is omitted from some rows. Given values are once, few, many or a class for expanded clones.

>many|TRBD2|TRBJ2-1|TRBV24-1
TGTGCCACCAGTGATTATGGGACTAGCGGGAACAATGAGCAGTTCTTC
CATSDYGTSGNNEQFF
>few|NA|TRBJ1-5|TRBV11-1
TGTGCCAGCAGCTTAGCTCTGGTAGACAGGATATGGTCGGAGCCCCAGCATTTT
CASSLALVDRIWSEPQHF
>few|NA|TRBJ2-7|TRBV9
TGTGCCAGCAGCTCAGCCGGGACGATAGGGTACGAGCAGTACTTC
CASSSAGTIGYEQYF
>NA|TRBD1|TRBJ2-7|TRBV7-2
TGTGCCAGCACGCAGGGGGTTTTCGGCGAGCAGTACTTC
CASTQGVFGEQYF
>few|NA|TRBJ1-6|TRBV5-1
TGCGCCAGCAGCTTGGAGGGGGGCGGAGGTAATTCACCCCTCCACTTT
CASSLEGGGGNSPLHF
>few|NA|TRBJ1-1|TRBV12-3/TRBV12-4
TGTGCCAGCACGCAGGGGTACACTGAAGCTTTCTTT
CASTQGYTEAFF
>many|TRBD1|TRBJ2-5|TRBV5-5
TGTGCCAGCAGTTCTTCAGTAGGGGGCTTTGAGACCCAGTACTTC
CASSSSVGGFETQYF
>NA|TRBD2|TRBJ2-3|TRBV4-3
TGCGCCAGCAGCCAAGGACTAGCGTGGACCGATACGCAGTATTTT
CASSQGLAWTDTQYF
>few|NA|TRBJ2-1|TRBV29-1
TGCAGCGTAATCGGGAGCTACTCCTACAATGAGCAGTTCTTC
CSVIGSYSYNEQFF
>NA|TRBD2|TRBJ2-5|TRBV6-1
TGTGCCAGCAGCCCCGGACTAGCCTTCCAAGAGACCCAGTACTTC
CASSPGLAFQETQYF
>few|NA|TRBJ2-3|TRBV12-3/TRBV12-4
TGTGCCAGCAGGTTCTCAGCCGGCACAGATACGCAGTATTTT
CASRFSAGTDTQYF
>few|NA|TRBJ1-1|TRBV7-9
TGTGCCAGCAGCTTACCGGGGGCAGGCACTGAAGCTTTCTTT
CASSLPGAGTEAFF
>NA|TRBD1|TRBJ2-7|TRBV28
TGTGCCAGCAGTCACGGACAGGCCTCCTACGAGCAGTACTTC
CASSHGQASYEQYF
>NA|TRBD2|TRBJ2-3|TRBV5-1
TGCGCCAGCAGCTTGGCCGAACTAGCGGGGGGTACGCAGTATTTT
CASSLAELAGGTQYF
>many|NA|TRBJ2-7|TRBV5-5
TGTGCCAGCAGCTTGGTTGGGACCGCTTCCTACGAGCAGTACTTC
CASSLVGTASYEQYF
>NA|NA|TRBJ1-1|TRBV28
TGTGCCAGCAGTTTTATGGGGCTCGAAGCTTTCTTT
CASSFMGLEAFF
>few|NA|TRBJ2-7|TRBV15
TGTGCCACCAGCAGAGCTCCGGGCTACGAGCAGTACTTC
CATSRAPGYEQYF
>NA|NA|TRBJ2-1|TRBV18
TGTGCCAGCTCACCAGTGGGGACCGATGAGCAGTTCTTC
CASSPVGTDEQFF
>few|NA|TRBJ2-7|TRBV5-1
TGCGCCAGCAGCTTTGGGGCCGGCCCCTCCTACGAGCAGTACTTC
CASSFGAGPSYEQYF
>many|TRBD2|TRBJ2-1|TRBV10-3
TGTGCCATCGGCGGGGGCAATGAGCAGTTCTTC
CAIGGGNEQFF
>few|NA|TRBJ2-4|TRBV19
TGTGCCAGTAGTCCCGGGTGGATGACCAAAAACATTCAGTACTTC
CASSPGWMTKNIQYF
>few|NA|TRBJ2-7|TRBV12-5
TGTGCTAGTGGCCCGGACTCCTACGAGCAGTACTTC
CASGPDSYEQYF
>few|NA|TRBJ2-7|TRBV25-1
TGTGCCAGCAACGCAGGACAGTTCTGGTCCGAGCAGTACTTC
CASNAGQFWSEQYF
>NA|TRBD1|TRBJ2-5|TRBV7-6
TGTGCCAGCAGCTCTGGGACAGCTCAAGAGACCCAGAACTTC
CASSSGTAQETQNF
>few|TRBD1|TRBJ1-1|TRBV28
TGTGCCAGCAGTCCCCGGACAGGATTTTTATCGCTGGGGGCTTTCTTT
CASSPRTGFLSLGAFF
>NA|NA|TRBJ2-1|TRBV10-3
TGTGCCATCAGGATAAGTAGCTCTGTGAGCAATGAGCAGTTCTTC
CAIRISSSVSNEQFF
>NA|NA|TRBJ2-1|TRBV7-2
TGTGCCAGCAGCTTAGGACTAGGGGCGGATGAGCAGTTCTTC
CASSLGLGADEQFF
>NA|NA|TRBJ2-2|TRBV6-2/TRBV6-3
TGTGCCAGCAGTTGGGCCAGGGAGGACACCGGGGAGCTGTTTTTT
CASSWAREDTGELFF